The clone carrying this T cell receptor (beta chain) was seen a handful of times. The data derive from a study of T-cell reconstitution after alpha-beta-depleted transplantation in children. V was shortened by 0 bases and J by 6 bases, with 12 bases between the two germline ends. Per the germline V gene, CDR1 is LNHNV and CDR2 is YYDKDF (reference sequence). The CDR3 is 15 amino acids. The TCRbeta library incorporated unique molecular identifiers. MiXCR, applied by TCRdb to the PCR reads, yields one record per CDR3 protein. The data contain fewer than 550,000 distinct CDR3 sequences, 15% to 20% of them singletons.

The sequences come from PBMCs, mostly from graft donor cells, collected 360 days after TCRalphabeta/CD19-depleted stem cell transplant. The chain couples TRBV15 to TRBJ2-1; D call uncertain. This TCR was sampled from a boy younger than two who had a stem cell transplant for Wiskott-Aldrich syndrome, so the T cells may come from the graft donor. This CDR3 reads CATSRDLGARNEQFF. CDR3 coding DNA: TGTGCCACCAGCAGAGATCTCGGAGCCCGCAATGAGCAGTTCTTC.